Given below is one T cell receptor beta chain in context. Its cognate antigen is unknown. The junction departs from germline at one end; a sequencing error may be responsible. This specimen comes from a study of T-cell reconstitution after alpha-beta-depleted transplantation in children. Study-wide results and caveats: By about two months after transplant, alpha-beta T cells reportedly arose from several hundred graft clones that had expanded. By one year post-transplant, T-cell counts and diversity largely arose from T cells that were newly produced.

TCRbeta library construction was performed incorporating unique molecular identifiers. TCRdb reprocessed the PCR reads with MiXCR, giving one entry per CDR3 protein. In the table there are approximately 980,000 distinct CDR3 sequences, around 30% of which are singletons. This CDR3 region has 14 residues. The sequence was collected from a boy under two years old who had a stem cell transplant for SCID, so the T cells may come from the graft donor. The genes are TRBV12-3 or TRBV12-4 and TRBJ2-3; 11 bases fit TRBD2. Sample: PBMCs, mostly from graft donor cells, taken 360 days after TCRalphabeta/CD19-depleted stem cell transplant. The DNA of the CDR3 is TGTGCCAGCAGCTTGACTAGCGGGGCAGATACGCAGTTTTTT. Protein product: CASSLTSGADTQFF.